This paragraph reports one T cell receptor beta chain. Its antigen is currently not known. No quality values exist for individual bases; no much larger clone is one base distant. From its cysteine to its phenylalanine, the CDR3 spans 16 amino acids. The entry retains the CDR3 DNA only, 48 bases that are in frame from base 1. Based on the germline V gene, the CDR1 and CDR2 sequences are SGHRS and YFSETQ. V is cut back by 4 bases and J by 6 bases, with 10 bases in the junction unmatched. This entry comes from a study of beta chain features in type 1 diabetes (dated by TCRdb to 2016 to 2018). Notes on the research overall: Mean age, gender distribution, total cell number and subset yield did not differ between patients and healthy donors. A total of roughly 110 million sorted cells were examined across all samples, and the number of cells per subset was strongly correlated with RNA yield. In the study, TCRB repertoires of sorted circulating CD4+ T cell subsets from recently diagnosed type 1 diabetes patients were compared with those of matched healthy donors. Regulatory and stem cell-like memory subsets were obtained from only 8 patients and roughly eight healthy donors, while naive and central memory subsets were obtained from all 28 donors. Summary of the overall study and its limitations: Type 1 diabetes patients showed a moderate but significant shortening of TCRB CDR3 length in all four CD4+ subsets. Patients with type 1 diabetes made fewer insertions and deleted more nucleotides at VDJ recombination sites, implying thymic rearrangement abnormalities. HLA sub-analyses involved small numbers of individuals, so any influence of HLA type on TCRB rearrangement remained unresolved. The naive, central memory and regulatory TCRB repertoires appeared to resemble one another more closely among patients than among healthy donors. Shorter templates might have been favored by PCR, but patient and control samples were amplified and corrected together, so both groups would have been affected equally by any skew. Because cDNA rather than genomic DNA was sequenced, highly expressing activated cells could have been over-represented, although no difference in activation and CD3 levels was found between groups.

Each donor gave one peripheral blood draw, roughly 0.12 L on average, collected into heparinised tubes. Naive, central memory, regulatory and stem cell-like memory CD4+ T cells were sorted on a BD FACSAria II using a panel including CD45RO, CCR7, CD25, CD127, CD95 and CD27. Every sorted population had a purity above 95%. PBMCs were isolated immediately by Lymphoprep density gradient centrifugation and stained directly without culture. So that batch effects would be minimized, each experiment stained and sorted samples in pairs, pairing one healthy donor with one patient. The entire isolated RNA was reverse transcribed using the High Capacity cDNA Reverse Transcription Kit, and thus expressed TCRB transcripts were sequenced. Naive, central memory and regulatory T cell samples underwent deep immunoSEQ sequencing, averaging around 3.6 million total reads per sample. After sorted cells were lysed in RLT buffer, RNA was extracted with DNase-treated RNeasy Micro or Mini kits, with the choice depending on cell number. To prevent cross-contamination, every cell subset was processed on its own, while patient and healthy donor samples were processed together. Using the immunoSEQ multiplex PCR, TCRB sequences were amplified from cDNA into 87-bp fragments spanning the CDR3 region. Amplicons were sequenced on the Illumina HiSeq platform. The original methods were these. Synthetic template baselines were used to correct PCR bias computationally, reads within Hamming distance 2 were collapsed, and singletons that could not be merged were discarded. Reads were aligned against IMGT to assign V, D and J genes, CDR3 length and insertions or deletions at six rearrangement sites. Within each subset, clonotype counts were normalized to sorted cell number, and only after that were true diversity and Gini coefficients computed with the tcR R package. The overlap coefficient, calculated on TCRB nucleotide sequences, was used to measure repertoire sharing. Out-of-frame TCRB sequences from naive cells were analyzed to stand in for the pre-selection repertoire. Imported from immuneACCESS, the table was reduced by TCRdb to in-frame sequences with V and J called. These copies leave out some clones; in studies compared against another copy, an unresolved V gene accounts for under half, and the cause of the remainder is not known. V and J calls and clone size are those listed in that table; D and trimming were worked out from the DNA. This sample holds fewer than 350,000 clones; about 15% were observed only once. 0.015% to 0.017% of the sample is taken by the ten largest.

The chain is encoded by TRBV5-1 joined to TRBJ2-7; 13 bases in between match TRBD2. Sequenced: naive CD4+ T cells from blood. The cell subset or site label, as the study defines it: true naive CD4+ T cells. The receptor's source is a man aged 18-30 years with type 1 diabetes. Here the CDR3 is given as CASSKTGTSGTGEQYF. The bases read TGCGCCAGCAGCAAAACCGGGACTAGCGGGACAGGCGAGCAGTACTTC.